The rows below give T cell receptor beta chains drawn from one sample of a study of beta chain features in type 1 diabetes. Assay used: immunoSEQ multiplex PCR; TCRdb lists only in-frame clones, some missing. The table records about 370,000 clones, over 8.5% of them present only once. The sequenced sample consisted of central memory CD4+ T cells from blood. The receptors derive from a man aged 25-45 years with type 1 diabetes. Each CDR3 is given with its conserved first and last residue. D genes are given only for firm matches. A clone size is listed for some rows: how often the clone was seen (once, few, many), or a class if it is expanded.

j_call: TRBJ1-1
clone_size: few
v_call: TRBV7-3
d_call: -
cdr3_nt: TGTGCCTCACCAGGGATGAACACTGAAGCTTTCTTT
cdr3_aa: CASPGMNTEAFF

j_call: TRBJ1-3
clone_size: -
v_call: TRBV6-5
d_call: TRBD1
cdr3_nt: TGTGCCAGCAGTTACGACAGGGCTGGAAACACCATATATTTT
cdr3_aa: CASSYDRAGNTIYF

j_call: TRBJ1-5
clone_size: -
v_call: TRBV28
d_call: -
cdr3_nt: TGTGCCAGCAGCCCCACTTCTCAGCCCCAGCATTTT
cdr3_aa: CASSPTSQPQHF

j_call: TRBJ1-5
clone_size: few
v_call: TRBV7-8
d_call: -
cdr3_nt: TGTGCCAGCAGCTTCAGGGGCGCGGATAGCAATCAGCCCCAGCATTTT
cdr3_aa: CASSFRGADSNQPQHF

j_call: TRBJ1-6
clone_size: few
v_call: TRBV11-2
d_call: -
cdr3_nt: TGTGCCAGCAGCGGTGGGGTAGGGCGACCTTATAATTCACCCCTCCACTTT
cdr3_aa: CASSGGVGRPYNSPLHF

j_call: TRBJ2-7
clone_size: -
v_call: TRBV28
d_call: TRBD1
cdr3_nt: TGTGCCAGCAACCCGACAGGGAGAACCTACGAGCAGTACTTC
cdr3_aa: CASNPTGRTYEQYF

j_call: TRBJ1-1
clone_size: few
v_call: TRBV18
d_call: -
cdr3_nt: TGTGCCAGCTCACCTTTGACAGCTGAAGCTTTCTTT
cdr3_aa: CASSPLTAEAFF

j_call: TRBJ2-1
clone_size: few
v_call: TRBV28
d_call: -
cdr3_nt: TGTGCCAGCGGAACTTCGATGAATGAGCAGTTCTTC
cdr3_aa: CASGTSMNEQFF

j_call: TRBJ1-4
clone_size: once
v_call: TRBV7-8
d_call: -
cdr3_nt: TGTGCCAGCATAGGACGGGGTGAAAAACTGTTTTTT
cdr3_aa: CASIGRGEKLFF

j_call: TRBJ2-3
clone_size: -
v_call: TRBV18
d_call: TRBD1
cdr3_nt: TGTGCCAGCTCTCAGACAGGGGGCATGGAATTGGCGCAGTATTTT
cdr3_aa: CASSQTGGMELAQYF

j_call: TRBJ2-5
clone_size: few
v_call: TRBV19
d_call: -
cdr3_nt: TGTGCCAGTAGTGGCCCGGGGACGGAGACCCAGTACTTC
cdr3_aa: CASSGPGTETQYF

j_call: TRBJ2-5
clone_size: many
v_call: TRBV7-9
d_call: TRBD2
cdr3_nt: TGTGCCAGCAGAAATTCGCGGGGGGCGGAGGAGACCCAGTACTTC
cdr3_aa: CASRNSRGAEETQYF

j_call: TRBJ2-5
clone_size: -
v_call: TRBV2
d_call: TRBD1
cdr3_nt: TGTGCCAGCAGTGATGTGGACAGGGTCTTCGGGACCCAGTACTTC
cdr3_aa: CASSDVDRVFGTQYF

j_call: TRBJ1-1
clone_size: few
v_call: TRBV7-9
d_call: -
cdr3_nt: TGTGCCAGCAGCTTAGATGGACGCAGAATAAACACTGAAGCTTTCTTT
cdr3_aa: CASSLDGRRINTEAFF

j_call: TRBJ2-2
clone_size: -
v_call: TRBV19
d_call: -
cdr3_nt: TGTGCCAGTATATACAGGGTAAACACCGGGGAGCTGTTTTTT
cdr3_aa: CASIYRVNTGELFF

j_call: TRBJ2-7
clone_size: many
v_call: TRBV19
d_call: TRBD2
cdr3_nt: TGTGCCAGTAGTATTGACAGCGGGAGGTCAAACGAGCAGTACTTC
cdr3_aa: CASSIDSGRSNEQYF

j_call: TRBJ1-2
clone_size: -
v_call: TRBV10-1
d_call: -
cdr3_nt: TGCGCCAGCAGTGATTCGTCTACAGGCAGTAACTATGGCTACACCTTC
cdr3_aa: CASSDSSTGSNYGYTF

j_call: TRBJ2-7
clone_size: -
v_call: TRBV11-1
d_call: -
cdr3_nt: TGTGCCAGCAGCTTGTCGCAGGGGCTCTACGAGCAGTACTTC
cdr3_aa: CASSLSQGLYEQYF

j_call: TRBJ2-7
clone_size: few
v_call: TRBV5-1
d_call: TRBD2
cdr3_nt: TGCGCCAGCAGCCCAGGTGGGGCGGTACTAGCGGATACCTACGAGCAGTACTTC
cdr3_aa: CASSPGGAVLADTYEQYF

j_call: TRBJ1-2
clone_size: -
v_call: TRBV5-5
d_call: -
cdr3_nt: TGTGCCAGCAGCTTGGGCACCGGGTCCTATGGCTACACCTTC
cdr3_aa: CASSLGTGSYGYTF

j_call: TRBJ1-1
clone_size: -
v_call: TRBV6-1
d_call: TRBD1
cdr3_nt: TGTGCCAGCAGTGACACCAGGGGGTACACTGAAGCTTTCTTT
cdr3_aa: CASSDTRGYTEAFF

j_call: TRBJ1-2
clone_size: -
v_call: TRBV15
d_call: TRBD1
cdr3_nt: TGTGCCACCAGCAGAAACAGGGGGACTTATGGCTACACCTTC
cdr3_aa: CATSRNRGTYGYTF

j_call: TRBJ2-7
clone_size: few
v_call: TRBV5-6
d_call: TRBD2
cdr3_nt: TGTGCCAGCAGCTTTCCCGGGGGGACCTACGAGCAGTACTTC
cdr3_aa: CASSFPGGTYEQYF

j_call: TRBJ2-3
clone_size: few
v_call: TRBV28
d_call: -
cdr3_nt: TGTGCCAGCAGCATAATACAGGGTGGAGCAGATACGCAGTATTTT
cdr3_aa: CASSIIQGGADTQYF

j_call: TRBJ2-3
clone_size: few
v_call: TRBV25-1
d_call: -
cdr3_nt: TGTGCCAGCAGATCGACGGGAGATACGCAGTATTTT
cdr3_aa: CASRSTGDTQYF

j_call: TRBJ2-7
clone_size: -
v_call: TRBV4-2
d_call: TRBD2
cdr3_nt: TGTGCCAGCAGCCAAGAAGAGCGGGAGGGATCCTACGAGCAGTACTTC
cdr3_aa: CASSQEEREGSYEQYF

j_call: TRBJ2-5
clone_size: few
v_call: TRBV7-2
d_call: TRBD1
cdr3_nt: TGTGCCAGCAGCTTACCGGGACAGGGGCCATACGGCCAAGAGACCCAGTACTTC
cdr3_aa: CASSLPGQGPYGQETQYF

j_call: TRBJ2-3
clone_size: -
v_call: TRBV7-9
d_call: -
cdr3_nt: TGTGCCAGCAGCTGGGAGGGCAGGGGACTCACAGATACGCAGTATTTT
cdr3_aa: CASSWEGRGLTDTQYF

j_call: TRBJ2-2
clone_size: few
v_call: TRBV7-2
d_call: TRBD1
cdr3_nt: TGTGCCAGCAGCTCCGGAGGGACAGGGGGAACCGGGGAGCTGTTTTTT
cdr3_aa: CASSSGGTGGTGELFF

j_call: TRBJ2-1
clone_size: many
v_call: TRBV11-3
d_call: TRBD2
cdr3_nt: TGTGCCAGCAGCTTAGGGGATACTAGCGGAGGGAATGAGCAGTTCTTC
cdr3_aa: CASSLGDTSGGNEQFF

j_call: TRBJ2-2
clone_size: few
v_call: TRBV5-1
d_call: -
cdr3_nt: TGCGCCAGCAGCTCCTGGTCGGACGGGGAGCTGTTTTTT
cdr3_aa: CASSSWSDGELFF

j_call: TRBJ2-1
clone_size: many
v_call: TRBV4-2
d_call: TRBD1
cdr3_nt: TGTGCCAGCAGCCAGGCTGGGACAGGGGGCTACAATGAGCAGTTCTTC
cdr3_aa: CASSQAGTGGYNEQFF

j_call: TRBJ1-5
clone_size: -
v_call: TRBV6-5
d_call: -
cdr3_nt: TGTGCCAGCAGCACCAACAAAAGACCGGGGCCCCAGCATTTT
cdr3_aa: CASSTNKRPGPQHF

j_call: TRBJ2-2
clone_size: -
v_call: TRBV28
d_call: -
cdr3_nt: TGTGCCAGCAGTTTAAGGTGGCAGGGTAACACCGGGGAGCTGTTTTTT
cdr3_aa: CASSLRWQGNTGELFF

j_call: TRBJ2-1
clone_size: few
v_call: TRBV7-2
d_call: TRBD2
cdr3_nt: TGTGCCAGCAGCATGACTAGCGGGAGTCCCTACAATGAGCAGTTCTTC
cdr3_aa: CASSMTSGSPYNEQFF

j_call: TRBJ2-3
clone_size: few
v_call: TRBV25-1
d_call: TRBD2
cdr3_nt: TGTGCCAGCAGTGAATACCGCCTAGCGGGAAATACGCAGTATTTT
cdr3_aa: CASSEYRLAGNTQYF

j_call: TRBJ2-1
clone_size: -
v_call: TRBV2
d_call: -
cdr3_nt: TGTGCCAGCAGAGGTCTAGACTCCTACAATGAGCAGTTCTTC
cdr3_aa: CASRGLDSYNEQFF

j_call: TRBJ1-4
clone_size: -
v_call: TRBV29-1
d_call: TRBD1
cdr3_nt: TGCAGCGGCGGGACAGGTGGGAATGAAAAACTGTTTTTT
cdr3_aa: CSGGTGGNEKLFF

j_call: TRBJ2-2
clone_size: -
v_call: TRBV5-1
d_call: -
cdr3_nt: TGCGCCAGCAGCTTGGTACAGCTCAACACCGGGGAGCTGTTTTTT
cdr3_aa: CASSLVQLNTGELFF

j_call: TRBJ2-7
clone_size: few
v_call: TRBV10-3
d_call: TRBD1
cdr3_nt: TGTGCCATCAGTGAAGGGGGACAGGGGTACGAGCAGTACTTC
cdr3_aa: CAISEGGQGYEQYF

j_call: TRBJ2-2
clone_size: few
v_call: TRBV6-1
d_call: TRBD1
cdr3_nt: TGTGCCAGCAGACCCGACAGGGGCAGCGGGGAGCTGTTTTTT
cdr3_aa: CASRPDRGSGELFF

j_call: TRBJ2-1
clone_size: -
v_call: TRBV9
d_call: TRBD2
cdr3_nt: TGTGCCAGTGGGGAAGCGAGCGGGAGTATTAATGAGCAGTTCTTC
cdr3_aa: CASGEASGSINEQFF

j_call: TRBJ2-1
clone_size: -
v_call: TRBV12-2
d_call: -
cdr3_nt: TGTGCAAGTCGCTTACTCCAGTCGGGGGGGTACAATGAGCAGTTCTTC
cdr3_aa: CASRLLQSGGYNEQFF

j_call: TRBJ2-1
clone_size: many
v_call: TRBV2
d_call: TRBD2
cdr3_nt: TGTGCCAGCAGACTAGCGGGACTCTACAATGAGCAGTTCTTC
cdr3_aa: CASRLAGLYNEQFF

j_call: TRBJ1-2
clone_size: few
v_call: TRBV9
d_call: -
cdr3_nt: TGTGCCAGCAGCGTAGGACCCCTCGGGGGCTACACCTTC
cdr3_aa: CASSVGPLGGYTF